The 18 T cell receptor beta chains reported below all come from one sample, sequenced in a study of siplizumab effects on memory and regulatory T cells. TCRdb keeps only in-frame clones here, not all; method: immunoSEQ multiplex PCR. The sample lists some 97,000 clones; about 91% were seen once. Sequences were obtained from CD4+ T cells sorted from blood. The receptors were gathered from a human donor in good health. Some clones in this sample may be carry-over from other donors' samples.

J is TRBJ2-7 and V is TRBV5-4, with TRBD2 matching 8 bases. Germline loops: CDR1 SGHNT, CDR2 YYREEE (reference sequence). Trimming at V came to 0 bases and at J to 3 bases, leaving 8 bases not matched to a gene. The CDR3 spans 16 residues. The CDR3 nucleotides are TGTGCCAGCAGCTTGGTACGGGAGGGTTCTCTCTACGAGCAGTACTTC. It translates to CASSLVREGSLYEQYF.

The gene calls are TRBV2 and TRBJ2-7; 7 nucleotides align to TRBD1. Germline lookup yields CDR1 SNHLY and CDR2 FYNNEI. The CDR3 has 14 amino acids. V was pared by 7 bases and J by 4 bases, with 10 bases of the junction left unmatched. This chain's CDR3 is CASTVERGLYEQYF. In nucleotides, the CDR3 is TGTGCCAGCACGGTTGAGAGGGGGCTTTACGAGCAGTACTTC.

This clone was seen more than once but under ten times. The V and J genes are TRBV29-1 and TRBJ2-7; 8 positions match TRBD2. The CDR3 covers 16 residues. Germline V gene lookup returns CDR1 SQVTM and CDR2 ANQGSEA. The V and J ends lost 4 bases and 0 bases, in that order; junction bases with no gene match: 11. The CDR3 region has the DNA TGCAGCGTTGGTAGGTATGTGCGGGGGGCCTCCTACGAGCAGTACTTC. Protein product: CSVGRYVRGASYEQYF.

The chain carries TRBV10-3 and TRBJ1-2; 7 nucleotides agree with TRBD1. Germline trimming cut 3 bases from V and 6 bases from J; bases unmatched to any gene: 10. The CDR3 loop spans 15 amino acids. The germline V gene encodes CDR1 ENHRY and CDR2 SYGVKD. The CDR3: CAISDPGGGYDGYTF. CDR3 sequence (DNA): TGTGCCATCAGTGACCCAGGGGGAGGGTATGATGGCTACACCTTC.

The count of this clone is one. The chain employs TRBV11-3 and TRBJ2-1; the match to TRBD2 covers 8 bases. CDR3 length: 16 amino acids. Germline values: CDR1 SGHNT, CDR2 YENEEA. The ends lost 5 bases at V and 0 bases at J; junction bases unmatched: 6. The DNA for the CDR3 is TGTGCCAGCAGCAAAGGGGGGACTAGCTCCTACAATGAGCAGTTCTTC. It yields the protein CASSKGGTSSYNEQFF.

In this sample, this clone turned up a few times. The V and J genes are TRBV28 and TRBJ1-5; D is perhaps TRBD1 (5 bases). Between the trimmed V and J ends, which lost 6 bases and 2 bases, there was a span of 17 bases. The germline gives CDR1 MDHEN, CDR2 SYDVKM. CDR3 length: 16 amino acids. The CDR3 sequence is CASRTYEGSGNQPQHF. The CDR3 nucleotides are TGTGCCAGCAGGACCTACGAGGGGTCAGGCAATCAGCCCCAGCATTTT.

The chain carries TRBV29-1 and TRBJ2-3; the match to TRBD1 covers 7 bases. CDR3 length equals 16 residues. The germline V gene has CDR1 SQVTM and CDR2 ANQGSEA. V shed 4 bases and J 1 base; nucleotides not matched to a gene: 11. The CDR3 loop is CSVGEFVGQGTDTQYF. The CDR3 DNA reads TGCAGCGTTGGGGAATTCGTAGGACAGGGCACAGATACGCAGTATTTT.

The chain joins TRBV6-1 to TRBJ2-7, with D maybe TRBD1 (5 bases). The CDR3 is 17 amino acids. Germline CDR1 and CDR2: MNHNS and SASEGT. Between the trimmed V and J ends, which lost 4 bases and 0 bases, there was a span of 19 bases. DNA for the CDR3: TGTGCCAGCAGTGCTAAACATATCAGGGCCACCTCCTACGAGCAGTACTTC. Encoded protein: CASSAKHIRATSYEQYF.

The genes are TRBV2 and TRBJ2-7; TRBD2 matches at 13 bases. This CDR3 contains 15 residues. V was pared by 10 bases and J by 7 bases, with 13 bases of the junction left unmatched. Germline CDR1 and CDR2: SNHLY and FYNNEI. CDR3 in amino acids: CATRRLAGGPGEQYF. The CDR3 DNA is TGTGCCACCAGAAGACTAGCGGGAGGCCCGGGGGAGCAGTACTTC.

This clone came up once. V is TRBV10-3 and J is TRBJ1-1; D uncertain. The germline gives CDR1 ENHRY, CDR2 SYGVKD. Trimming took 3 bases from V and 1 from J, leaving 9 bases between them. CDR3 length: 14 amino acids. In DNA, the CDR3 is TGTGCCATCAGTGATGGGAGAAAGAACACTGAAGCTTTCTTT. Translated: CAISDGRKNTEAFF.

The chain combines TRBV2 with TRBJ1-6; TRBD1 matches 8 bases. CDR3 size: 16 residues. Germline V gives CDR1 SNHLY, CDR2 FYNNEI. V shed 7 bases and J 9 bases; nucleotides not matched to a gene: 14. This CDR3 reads CASIQLRTGFLSPLHF. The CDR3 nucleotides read TGTGCCAGCATCCAACTACGGACAGGGTTTCTTTCACCCCTCCACTTT.

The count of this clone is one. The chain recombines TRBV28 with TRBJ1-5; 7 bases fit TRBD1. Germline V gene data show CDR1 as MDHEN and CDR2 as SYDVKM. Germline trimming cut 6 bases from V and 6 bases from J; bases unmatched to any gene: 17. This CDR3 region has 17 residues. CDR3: CASRPKPQGKRSQPQHF. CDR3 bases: TGTGCCAGCAGACCTAAACCACAGGGGAAGAGGAGTCAGCCCCAGCATTTT. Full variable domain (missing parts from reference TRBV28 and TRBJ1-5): DVKVTQSSRYLVKRTGEKVFLECVQDMDHENMFWYRQDPGLGLRLIYFSYDVKMKEKGDIPEGYSVSREKKERFSLILESASTNQTSMYLCASRPKPQGKRSQPQHFGDGTRLSIL.

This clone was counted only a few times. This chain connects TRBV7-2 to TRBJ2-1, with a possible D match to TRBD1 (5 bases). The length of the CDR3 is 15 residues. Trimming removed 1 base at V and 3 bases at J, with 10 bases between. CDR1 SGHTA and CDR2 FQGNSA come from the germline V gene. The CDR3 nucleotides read TGTGCCAGCAGCTTAGTAGGGGATGGCTACAATGAGCAGTTCTTC. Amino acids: CASSLVGDGYNEQFF.

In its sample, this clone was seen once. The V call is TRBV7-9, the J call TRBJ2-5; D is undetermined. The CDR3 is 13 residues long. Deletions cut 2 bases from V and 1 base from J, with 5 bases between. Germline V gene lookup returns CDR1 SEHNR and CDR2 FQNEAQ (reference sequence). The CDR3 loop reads CASSLTPQETQYF. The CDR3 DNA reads TGTGCCAGCAGCTTAACCCCCCAAGAGACCCAGTACTTC. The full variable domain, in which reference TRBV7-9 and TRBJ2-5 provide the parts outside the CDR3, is DTGVSQNPRHKITKRGQNVTFRCDPISEHNRLYWYRQTLGQGPEFLTYFQNEAQLEKSRLLSDRFSAERPKGSFSTLEIQRTEQGDSAMYLCASSLTPQETQYFGPGTRLLVL.

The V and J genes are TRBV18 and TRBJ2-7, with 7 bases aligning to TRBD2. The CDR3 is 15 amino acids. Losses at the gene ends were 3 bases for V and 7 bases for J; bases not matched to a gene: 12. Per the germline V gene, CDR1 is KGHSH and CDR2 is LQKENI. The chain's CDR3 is CASSPTGGGVGEQYF. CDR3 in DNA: TGTGCCAGCTCACCCACCGGGGGAGGGGTAGGTGAGCAGTACTTC.

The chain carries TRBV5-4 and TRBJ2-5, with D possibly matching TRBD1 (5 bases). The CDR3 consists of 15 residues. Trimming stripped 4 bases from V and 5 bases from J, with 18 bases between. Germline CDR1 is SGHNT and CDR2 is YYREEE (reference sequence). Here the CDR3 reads CASSNTWGGSETQYF. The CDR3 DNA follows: TGTGCCAGCAGCAATACCTGGGGCGGTTCGGAGACCCAGTACTTC.

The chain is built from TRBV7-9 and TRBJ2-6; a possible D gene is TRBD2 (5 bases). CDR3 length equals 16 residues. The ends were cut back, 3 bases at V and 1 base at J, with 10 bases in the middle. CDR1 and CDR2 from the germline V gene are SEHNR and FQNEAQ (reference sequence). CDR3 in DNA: TGTGCCAGCAGCTTGGTCCGCGGGTCTGGGGCCAACGTCCTGACTTTC. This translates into CASSLVRGSGANVLTF.

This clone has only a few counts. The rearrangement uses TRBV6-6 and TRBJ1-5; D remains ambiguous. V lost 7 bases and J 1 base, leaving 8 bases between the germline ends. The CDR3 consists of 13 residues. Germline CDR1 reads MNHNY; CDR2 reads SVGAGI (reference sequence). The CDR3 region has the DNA TGTGCCAGCAATATGTTAAGCAATCAGCCCCAGCATTTT. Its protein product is CASNMLSNQPQHF.